A single sample is the source of the 30 T cell receptor beta chains below, sequenced in a study of T cell changes during pregnancy in multiple sclerosis. Profiling relied on immunoSEQ multiplex PCR, and the TCRdb table lists in-frame clones only, not all of them. The sample includes tens of thousands of clones, about nine tenths of them seen just once. Material: CD4+ T cells from peripheral blood mononuclear cells, obtained in the second trimester of pregnancy. These receptors originate from a female donor with multiple sclerosis, enrolled in a pregnancy study.

As concerns this clone: One junction end disagrees with the germline gene, perhaps due to a read error. V gene TRBV29-1 combines with J gene TRBJ2-1, with D possibly being TRBD1 (5 bases). The V gene's germline CDR1 is SQVTM and CDR2 ANQGSEA. The CDR3 runs 12 residues. The CDR3 loop reads CSVGPGINEQFF. As DNA, the CDR3 is TGCAGTGTTGGACCAGGGATTAATGAGCAGTTCTTC.

The chain joins TRBV7-9 to TRBJ2-7; D not resolved. Germline loops: CDR1 SEHNR, CDR2 FQNEAQ (reference sequence). V lost 5 bases and J 6 bases, leaving 14 bases between the germline ends. CDR3 length: 13 residues. CDR3: CASSTYTVFEQYF. The DNA for the CDR3 is TGTGCCAGCAGCACTTACACAGTCTTCGAGCAGTACTTC. Looking up the rest from reference TRBV7-9 and TRBJ2-7 gives the full variable domain: DTGVSQNPRHKITKRGQNVTFRCDPISEHNRLYWYRQTLGQGPEFLTYFQNEAQLEKSRLLSDRFSAERPKGSFSTLEIQRTEQGDSAMYLCASSTYTVFEQYFGPGTRLTVT.

DNA for the CDR3: TGCGCCAGCAGCGTAGCGGGAGGGCCCACAGATACGCAGTATTTT. Amino acids: CASSVAGGPTDTQYF. This sequence joins TRBV5-1 and TRBJ2-3; 11 nucleotides align to TRBD2. The CDR3 spans 15 residues. Trimming cost V 4 bases and J 2 bases; bases outside gene matches: 3. CDR1 and CDR2 (germline): SGHRS, YFSETQ.

This rearrangement joins TRBV6-1 to TRBJ1-1, with no clear D. This CDR3 is built from 13 residues. The germline V gene encodes CDR1 MNHNS and CDR2 SASEGT. V lost 5 bases, J lost 5 bases, and 12 bases lay in between. CDR3 DNA: TGTGCCAGCAGTAATAACATCGGGACTGAAGCTTTCTTT. The encoded protein is CASSNNIGTEAFF.

This sequence joins TRBV5-1 and TRBJ1-4, with TRBD1 identical over 7 bases. The trim removed 4 bases at V and 5 bases at J, leaving 8 bases unmatched. The CDR3 spans 15 residues. Germline V lookup: CDR1 SGHRS, CDR2 YFSETQ. The CDR3, as DNA: TGCGCCAGCAGCACAGCCGGGACAGCGAATGAAAAACTGTTTTTT. This translates into CASSTAGTANEKLFF. The whole variable domain, remainder taken from reference TRBV5-1 and TRBJ1-4, is KAGVTQTPRYLIKTRGQQVTLSCSPISGHRSVSWYQQTPGQGLQFLFEYFSETQRNKGNFPGRFSGRQFSNSRSEMNVSTLELGDSALYLCASSTAGTANEKLFFGSGTQLSVL.

The chain employs TRBV30 and TRBJ2-1, with 14 bases that match TRBD2. This CDR3 has 15 amino acids. Germline V CDR1 and CDR2: GTSNPN, SVGIG (reference sequence). The V segment lost 2 bases and the J segment 9 bases; nucleotides outside the gene matches: 6. CDR3 coding DNA: TGTGCCTGGAGTCTGGGACTAGCGGGGGATAGTGAGCAGTTCTTC. Translating it yields CAWSLGLAGDSEQFF.

This chain joins TRBV18 and TRBJ2-1, with no clear D. The CDR3 has 15 amino acids. Germline lookup yields CDR1 KGHSH and CDR2 LQKENI. Trimming took off 2 bases at V and 0 bases at J, with 8 bases between the two ends. CDR3 amino acids: CASSPVWSSYNEQFF. The CDR3 DNA sequence: TGTGCCAGCTCACCAGTATGGAGCTCCTACAATGAGCAGTTCTTC.

The rearrangement links TRBV7-2 to TRBJ1-1; 8 nucleotides align to TRBD1. The germline CDR1 and CDR2 sequences are SGHTA and FQGNSA. The CDR3 totals 15 residues. V lost 3 bases and J lost 7; bases outside the gene matches: 10. CDR3 amino acids: CASSFRQGNLYEAFF. The CDR3 nucleotides read TGTGCCAGCAGCTTCCGACAGGGGAACCTTTATGAAGCTTTCTTT. Based on the CDR3 plus reference TRBV7-2 and TRBJ1-1, the full variable domain is GAGVSQSPSNKVTEKGKDVELRCDPISGHTALYWYRQSLGQGLEFLIYFQGNSAPDKSGLPSDRFSAERTGGSVSTLTIQRTQQEDSAVYLCASSFRQGNLYEAFFGQGTRLTVV.

In DNA form, the CDR3 reads TGTGCCAGCAGTTCCGGGACAGCGTCCTATGGCTACACCTTC. This encodes CASSSGTASYGYTF. This chain joins TRBV27 and TRBJ1-2, with 7 bases identical to TRBD1. The CDR3 is made up of 14 amino acids. Losses at the gene ends were 4 bases for V and 4 bases for J; bases not matched to a gene: 6. Germline V gene data show CDR1 as MNHEY and CDR2 as SMNVEV (reference sequence).

This chain joins TRBV5-3 and TRBJ1-2; D may be TRBD1 (5 bases). TRBV5-3 is an open reading frame, and its role is uncertain. The V and J ends lost 4 bases and 2 bases respectively, with 12 bases between them. The CDR3 contains 14 residues. The CDR3 nucleotides are TGTGCCAGAAGCGAAGGCAGGGTGAACTATGGCTACACCTTC. Residues: CARSEGRVNYGYTF.

This chain joins TRBV7-8 and TRBJ2-7, with 8 bases matching TRBD2. The V segment lost 5 bases and the J segment 6 bases; nucleotides outside the gene matches: 9. From germline, CDR1 is SGHVS and CDR2 FQNEAQ. The CDR3 extends over 14 amino acids. CDR3 in amino acids: CASSVSGRGSEQYF. As DNA, the CDR3 is TGTGCCAGCAGCGTGAGCGGGAGAGGAAGCGAGCAGTACTTC.

Written as DNA, the CDR3 is TGCGCCAGCAGCTTTGGCCTCGGGACAGGGTCTCCCGGGGAGCTGTTTTTT. Its translation is CASSFGLGTGSPGELFF. The V and J genes are TRBV5-1 and TRBJ2-2; 9 bases line up with TRBD1. The CDR3 is 17 amino acids. The V gene end was trimmed by 2 bases and the J gene end by 6 bases; junction bases not matched to a gene: 11. CDR1 is SGHRS, CDR2 YFSETQ, per germline.

This clone was counted once. The chain joins TRBV5-1 to TRBJ1-2; 8 nucleotides align to TRBD1. The germline gives CDR1 SGHRS, CDR2 YFSETQ. The CDR3 totals 14 residues. The V segment lost 5 bases and the J segment 3 bases; nucleotides outside the gene matches: 6. The DNA of the CDR3 is TGCGCCAGCAGTCCGGGACAGGAGCACTATGGCTACACCTTC. It specifies CASSPGQEHYGYTF.

The CDR3 DNA reads as TGTGCCAGCAGTTTCGGGGGGGGCTATGGCTACACCTTC. It codes for CASSFGGGYGYTF. This chain uses TRBV28 with TRBJ1-2; D may be TRBD1 (5 bases). Germline V CDR1 and CDR2: MDHEN, SYDVKM. This CDR3 spans 13 amino acids. V was shortened by 3 bases and J by 4 bases, with 9 bases between the two germline ends.

V gene TRBV6-6 combines with J gene TRBJ2-7, with 7 bases fitting TRBD1. V lost 5 bases, J lost 2 bases, and 6 bases stayed unmatched. Germline V gene data show CDR1 as MNHNY and CDR2 as SVGAGI (reference sequence). The CDR3 extends over 14 amino acids. CDR3 DNA sequence: TGTGCCAGCAGTCACAACACAGGGGCCTACGAGCAGTACTTC. The encoded protein is CASSHNTGAYEQYF.

This chain links TRBV4-2 with TRBJ2-2, with D possibly being TRBD2 (5 bases). The CDR3 has 16 residues. Germline values: CDR1 LGHNA, CDR2 YNFKEQ. V was shortened by 0 bases and J by 5 bases, with 13 bases between the two germline ends. CDR3 nucleotides: TGTGCCAGCAGCCAAGATCTTATTAGCGAGACCGGGGAGCTGTTTTTT. Translated: CASSQDLISETGELFF.

This clone has just one count. The gene calls are TRBV6-1 and TRBJ1-5; D perhaps matches TRBD1 (6 bases). V was cut by 7 bases and J by 2 bases, with 12 bases left in between. CDR1 is MNHNS, CDR2 SASEGT, per germline. The CDR3 spans 14 residues. The CDR3 here is CASTGQSGNQPQHF. CDR3 nucleotides: TGTGCCAGCACCGGACAGTCGGGCAATCAGCCCCAGCATTTT.

The V gene is TRBV7-9, the J gene TRBJ1-2; perhaps TRBD1 as D (5 bases). Germline values: CDR1 SEHNR, CDR2 FQNEAQ (reference sequence). The CDR3 contains 14 residues. The ends were cut back, 4 bases at V and 2 bases at J, with 11 bases in the middle. DNA for the CDR3: TGTGCCAGCAGCTATCAACAGGAGAACTATGGCTACACCTTC. This gives the protein CASSYQQENYGYTF.

The CDR3 loop is CASRLARGGSNQPQHF. As DNA, the CDR3 is TGTGCAAGTCGCTTAGCCAGGGGAGGGAGCAATCAGCCCCAGCATTTT. The rearrangement links TRBV12-2 to TRBJ1-5. TRBV12-2 is noted as a pseudogene. CDR3 length: 16 residues.

Note on this clone: The junction shows a germline mismatch at one end, possibly a read error. This sequence joins TRBV4-3 and TRBJ1-4; D uncertain. The V gene's germline CDR1 is LGHNA and CDR2 YSLEER. This CDR3 contains 14 residues. The DNA of the CDR3 is TGCGCCAGCAGTCAAGAATGGGAGGGAGAAAAACTGTTTTTT. Amino acids: CASSQEWEGEKLFF.

This chain connects TRBV7-2 to TRBJ2-5, with TRBD2 identical over 11 bases. The ends lost 2 bases at V and 5 bases at J; junction bases unmatched: 16. Germline V CDR1 and CDR2: SGHTA, FQGNSA. This CDR3 spans 19 amino acids. In DNA, the CDR3 is TGTGCCAGCAGCTTACGGGACTCATCGTCTAGCGGGAGGAGGGAGACCCAGTACTTC. It translates to CASSLRDSSSSGRRETQYF.

The chain uses TRBV14 and TRBJ1-2; 10 bases align to TRBD1. This CDR3 region has 15 residues. V lost 2 bases to trimming and J lost 7 bases; unmatched junction nucleotides: 7. CDR1 and CDR2 (germline): SGHDN, FVKESK. CDR3 sequence reads: CASSQPGQGPLGYTF. The CDR3 DNA follows: TGTGCCAGCAGCCAACCGGGACAGGGGCCCCTTGGCTACACCTTC.

V usage is TRBV10-1 and J usage is TRBJ2-7, with TRBD2 matching 12 bases. Trimming took 3 bases from V and 5 from J; bases not matched to a gene: 8. CDR1 WNHNN and CDR2 SYGVQD come from the germline V gene (reference sequence). The CDR3 has 16 amino acids. CDR3 in amino acids: CASSERLAGGQDEQYF. For the CDR3, the DNA is TGCGCCAGCAGTGAACGGCTAGCGGGAGGGCAGGACGAGCAGTACTTC.

V usage is TRBV13 and J usage is TRBJ2-3, with D maybe TRBD2 (5 bases). CDR1 is PRHDT, CDR2 FYEKMQ, per germline (reference sequence). Trimming left V 4 bases short and J 6 bases short, with 14 bases between. The CDR3 has 14 residues. CDR3 protein: CASSSRTSSDTQYF. The CDR3 region has the DNA TGTGCCAGCAGCTCCCGCACTAGTTCTGATACGCAGTATTTT.

This chain uses TRBV11-2 with TRBJ1-3; weak D call: TRBD1 (5 bases). This CDR3 spans 15 amino acids. Deletions cut 1 base from V and 4 bases from J, with 11 bases between. In germline, CDR1 is SGHAT, CDR2 FQNNGV. CDR3 residues: CASSLGLGAGNTIYF. DNA for the CDR3: TGTGCCAGCAGCTTAGGACTAGGGGCCGGAAACACCATATATTTT.

The J gene is TRBJ1-1, the V gene TRBV14; the D gene is possibly TRBD1 (5 bases). The ends were cut back, 6 bases at V and 1 base at J, with 9 bases in the middle. Per germline, CDR1 SGHDN and CDR2 FVKESK. CDR3 size: 13 residues. The CDR3 coding sequence is TGTGCCAGCAGTCTACAGGAGAACACTGAAGCTTTCTTT. It is translated as CASSLQENTEAFF.

This sequence joins TRBV6-5 and TRBJ2-5; D may be TRBD1 (6 bases). CDR3 length: 15 residues. V was trimmed by 6 bases and J by 2 bases, leaving 16 bases between them. Germline V gives CDR1 MNHEY, CDR2 SVGAGI. Here the CDR3 DNA reads TGTGCCAGCAGGGGGGACATTTGGAGGCAAGAGACCCAGTACTTC. As protein: CASRGDIWRQETQYF.

The chain couples TRBV7-2 to TRBJ1-6; 7 nucleotides line up with TRBD1. Germline-derived CDR1 and CDR2 are SGHTA and FQGNSA. Unmatched junction bases numbered 5, after V lost 5 bases and J lost 7 bases. This CDR3 has 14 residues. The CDR3: CASSTGQSNSPLHF. The CDR3 DNA is TGTGCCAGCAGCACGGGACAGTCCAATTCACCCCTCCACTTT.

In this sample, this clone turned up once. The rearrangement uses TRBV4-2 and TRBJ2-7, with 13 bases fitting TRBD2. The germline V gene has CDR1 LGHNA and CDR2 YNFKEQ. This CDR3 has 17 amino acids. Germline trimming cut 1 base from V and 5 bases from J; bases unmatched to any gene: 8. Here the CDR3 DNA reads TGTGCCAGCAGCCAAGCCACACTAGCGGGAGGGAGCCACGAGCAGTACTTC. Amino acids: CASSQATLAGGSHEQYF.

V usage is TRBV6-4 and J usage is TRBJ2-7; TRBD2 matches at 10 bases. In germline, CDR1 is MRHNA, CDR2 SNTAGT. V trimming: 6 bases; J trimming: 0 bases; junction bases outside the gene matches: 14. There are 18 residues in the CDR3. CDR3 sequence reads: CASSEVLAGAPHSYEQYF. The CDR3 coding sequence is TGTGCCAGCAGCGAGGTCCTAGCGGGAGCGCCCCACTCCTACGAGCAGTACTTC.